This T cell receptor (beta chain) was observed in a study of cytotoxic CD8 clonotypes in ibrutinib-treated CLL. Turning to the study itself: The cohort had about 11 relapsed/refractory and over 14 treatment-naive patients, 17 to 18 IGHV unmutated. Among patients, roughly 25 responded partially and 2 completely; approximately 15 then stayed remitted and roughly 12 progressed after median around 66 months.

Trimming left V 1 base short and J 5 bases short, with 12 bases between. The CDR3 runs to 15 residues. Germline V CDR1 and CDR2: SGHTA, FQGTGA. Here immunoSEQ multiplex PCR was the method, and the copy in TCRdb shows in-frame clones only, minus some. The sample contains about 180,000 clones, under 85% of which appear only once. Sequencing used PBMCs, obtained after 24 months of ibrutinib treatment. The TCR was taken from a human donor with chronic lymphocytic leukemia. This chain uses TRBV7-3 with TRBJ2-1, with a weak D call TRBD2 (5 bases). The DNA of the CDR3 is TGTGCCAGCAGCTTAAGGTCGGGGTGGAACAATGAGCAGTTCTTC. Amino acids: CASSLRSGWNNEQFF.